This TCR beta chain was profiled in a study of OX40 agonist ivuxolimab in advanced cancers. General observations from the study: Doses of 0.1 to 3.0 mg/kg were accompanied by clonal expansion of CD4+ and CD8+ blood T cells by week 6.

Only in-frame clones appear in the TCRdb table, and some are missing; sequencing was by immunoSEQ multiplex PCR. This sample has 60,000 to 70,000 clones, with about 90% found just once. As to this clone: The antigen remains unidentified.

The CDR3 spans 15 residues. Germline CDR1 reads SQVTM; CDR2 reads ANQGSEA. J gave up 1 base and V 3 bases, and 3 bases lay outside the gene matches. The sample here was CD4+ or CD8+ T cells sorted from blood, taken in a trial of the OX40 agonist ivuxolimab. V gene TRBV29-1 combines with J gene TRBJ2-3, with 11 bases that match TRBD2. This clonotype was obtained from an adult with an advanced solid tumor such as melanoma, head and neck, liver or kidney cancer. The CDR3 nucleotides read TGCAGCGTTGAGACTAGCGGGACCCGCACAGATACGCAGTATTTT. Translated, it gives CSVETSGTRTDTQYF.